Sequencing of this TCR beta chain was carried out in a study of blood T cell repertoires in COVID-19. Here immunoSEQ multiplex PCR was the method, and the copy in TCRdb shows in-frame clones only, minus some. The top ten hold more than 7% of the sample, which has about 210,000 clones, roughly 75% seen once. Germline assignment: CDR1 SGHTS and CDR2 YDEGEE. The ends were cut back, 1 base at V and 0 bases at J, with 8 bases in the middle. The CDR3 sequence is 15 residues long. Source material: peripheral blood. The TCR was taken from a woman in her seventies with acute or convalescent COVID-19. The chain recombines TRBV5-8 with TRBJ2-1, with D possibly being TRBD2 (6 bases). This CDR3 is CASSLSGGSYNEQFF. CDR3 in DNA: TGTGCCAGCAGCTTGTCCGGGGGCTCCTACAATGAGCAGTTCTTC.